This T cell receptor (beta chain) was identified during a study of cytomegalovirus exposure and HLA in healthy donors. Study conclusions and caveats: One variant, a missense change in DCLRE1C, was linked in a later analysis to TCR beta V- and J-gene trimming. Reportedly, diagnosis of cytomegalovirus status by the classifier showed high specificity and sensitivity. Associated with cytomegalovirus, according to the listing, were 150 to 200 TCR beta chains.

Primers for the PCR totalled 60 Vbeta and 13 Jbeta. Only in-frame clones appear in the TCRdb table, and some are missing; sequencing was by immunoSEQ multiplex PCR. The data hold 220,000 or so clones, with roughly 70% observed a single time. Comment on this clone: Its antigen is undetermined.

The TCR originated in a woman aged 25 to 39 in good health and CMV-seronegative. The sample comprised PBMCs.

CDR3 protein: CASSATQGGREKLFF. For the CDR3, the DNA is TGTGCCAGCAGTGCAACACAGGGGGGTCGCGAAAAACTGTTTTTT. J is TRBJ1-4 and V is TRBV6-5, with 8 positions matching TRBD1. V shed 5 bases, J shed 8 bases, and the junction held 10 bases outside the gene matches. Germline CDR1 and CDR2: MNHEY and SVGAGI. The CDR3 contains 15 residues.